This T cell receptor (beta chain) is from a study of Ad26.COV2.S vaccination and SARS-CoV-2 variants. General study results and limits: Vaccinated and placebo-treated recipients had similar non-spike TCR breadth. Substantial breadth was reportedly displayed by spike-specific CD8+ and CD4+ T cell responses after vaccination. Placebo recipients trailed vaccine recipients in spike-specific TCR breadth.

Concerning this clone: Its specificity is unknown.

Assay: immunoSEQ multiplex PCR; the TCRdb copy retains only in-frame clones and omits some. Of about 180,000 clones listed, approximately 88% are singletons. Germline V gene lookup returns CDR1 SGHDT and CDR2 YYEEEE. V lost 6 bases to trimming and J lost 7 bases, with 20 bases between them. CDR3 length: 14 residues. The specimen comprised peripheral blood, sampled after recovery from COVID-19. This TCR was recovered from a human donor who had recovered from COVID-19. This chain connects TRBV5-6 to TRBJ2-7; a possible D gene is TRBD2 (6 bases). The CDR3 DNA reads TGTGCCAGCACCGAAATGGGACTTAGAAGGGAGCAGTACTTC. The encoded protein is CASTEMGLRREQYF.